This T cell receptor (beta chain) comes out of a study of blood T cell repertoires in COVID-19. At the level of the study: COVID-19 samples from acute and convalescent phases originated in the United States, Italy and Spain.

CDR3 size: 16 residues. The V gene end was trimmed by 5 bases and the J gene end by 4 bases; junction bases not matched to a gene: 9. CDR1 is LGHDT, CDR2 YNNKEL, per germline (reference sequence). TCRdb's table, derived via immunoSEQ multiplex PCR, lists solely in-frame clones and lacks some. The data contain over 80,000 clones, roughly 90% of them singletons. J is TRBJ1-1 and V is TRBV3-1 (or the pseudogene TRBV3-2), with 11 bases fitting TRBD1. Sample: peripheral blood. The TCR sequence derives from a man at least 80 years old with active or convalescent COVID-19. CDR3: CASSIRPGQGGTEAFF. CDR3 DNA: TGTGCCAGCAGCATTCGCCCGGGACAGGGGGGCACTGAAGCTTTCTTT.